This T cell receptor beta chain was captured in a study of CD8+CD57+ T cells in acquired aplastic anemia. Study as a whole: Sorted CD4+ and CD8+ cells gave a mean 3.2 ug DNA, range 0.2 to 27.4 ug. On average, healthy donors gave some 11 million reads for CD4+ cells.

Findings and limits, study-wide: Researchers report that twenty-nine CD8+ CDR3 sequences appeared in both patients and controls. Statistical testing detected no significant gap in CD8+ Simpson's diversity between patients and controls.

This clonotype was seen ten or more times. Its antigen is not known. The CDR3 consists of 15 residues. Germline V gene lookup returns CDR1 MNHNS and CDR2 SASEGT. Trimming shortened V by 5 bases and J by 1 base, and 13 bases separated the two germline ends. Genomic DNA acted as the template from which TCR beta VDJ combination and CDR3 sequence profiling were carried out. MiXCR, applied by TCRdb to the reads, yields one record per CDR3 protein. The repertoire holds fewer than 150,000 distinct CDR3 sequences, with around 48% as singletons. The gene calls are TRBV6-1 and TRBJ2-3, with D perhaps TRBD1 (5 bases). The TCR was taken from a human donor in good health, serving as a control. The specimen was sorted CD4+, CD8+, or CD8+CD57+ T cells (not recorded which) from PBMCs. The CDR3 reads CASSSREWGTDTQYF. CDR3 DNA sequence: TGTGCCAGCAGTAGCAGGGAATGGGGCACAGATACGCAGTATTTT.